Listed below are T cell receptor beta chains from one sample, sequenced in a study of shared clonotypes between healthy human individuals. The data were produced by immunoSEQ multiplex PCR, yet TCRdb's version contains in-frame clones alone and is incomplete. The sample has hundreds of thousands of clones, 90% to 97% seen once. The sequencing sample was made of naive CD4+ T cells sorted from blood. Receptors were obtained from a woman aged 25-40 years in good health. CDR3s include the opening cysteine and the closing phenylalanine or tryptophan. A D gene is named only where the DNA matches it firmly. The listing skips clone size in some rows; elsewhere it reads once, few, many or a size class.

.	TRBV7-2	13	.	TRBJ1-5	TGTGCCAGCAGCTTAGTACGGGGTGGGCCCCAGCATTTT	CASSLVRGGPQHF
.	TRBV4-2	15	few	TRBJ2-7	TGTGCCAGCAGCCAAGAAGACTGGAAGTCACACGAGCAGTACTTC	CASSQEDWKSHEQYF
.	TRBV10-3	12	few	TRBJ2-7	TGTGCCATCAGTGGAGGCAGCTACGAGCAGTACTTC	CAISGGSYEQYF
.	TRBV28	14	.	TRBJ1-5	TGTGCCAGCAGTTTTGAGGGACTCCGCCAGCCCCAGCATTTT	CASSFEGLRQPQHF
.	TRBV5-1	15	.	TRBJ1-1	TGCGCCAGTCAACCTCCCGGGACTCCGAACACTGAAGCTTTCTTT	CASQPPGTPNTEAFF
.	TRBV7-9	12	.	TRBJ1-3	TGTGCCAGCAGCTCAGCTGGAAACACCATATATTTT	CASSSAGNTIYF
TRBD2	TRBV11-2	14	.	TRBJ2-7	TGTGCCAGCAGCGTCCTAGCGGGCTCCTACGAGCAGTACTTC	CASSVLAGSYEQYF
.	TRBV28	12	.	TRBJ2-3	TGTGCCAGCAGTTCTTACACAGATACGCAGTATTTT	CASSSYTDTQYF
TRBD1	TRBV7-9	16	few	TRBJ2-7	TGTGCCAGCAGCCCCTCGAGGGGACAGGGATGGGACGAGCAGTACTTC	CASSPSRGQGWDEQYF
.	TRBV5-1	14	.	TRBJ2-4	TGCGCCAGCAGCCCTTGGGAGAAAAAGGACATTCAGTACTTC	CASSPWEKKDIQYF
TRBD1	TRBV5-1	15	.	TRBJ2-7	TGCGCCAGCAGCCCCCGTCGGACAGGTCGGTACGAGCAGTACTTC	CASSPRRTGRYEQYF
.	TRBV5-6	16	.	TRBJ2-7	TGTGCCAGCAGCGGGGGGCAGGGCCAAATTGGGTACGAGCAGTACTTC	CASSGGQGQIGYEQYF
.	TRBV6-5	12	.	TRBJ2-3	TGTGCCAGCAGTGGGCGGACGGATACGCAGTATTTT	CASSGRTDTQYF
.	TRBV7-9	17	.	TRBJ2-6	TGTGCCAGCAGCTTAACCCCCGCGGGTAGTGGGGCCAACGTCCTGACTTTC	CASSLTPAGSGANVLTF